A single sample is the source of the 30 T cell receptor beta chains below, sequenced in a study of beta chain features in type 1 diabetes. The investigators reverse transcribed all of the isolated RNA, so they sequenced expressed TCRB transcripts. Assay: immunoSEQ multiplex PCR; the TCRdb copy retains only in-frame clones and omits some. The data hold a few hundred thousand clones, with approximately 14% observed a single time. The sequenced sample was central memory CD4+ T cells from blood. The receptors originated from a man younger than 40 in good health.

This rearrangement joins TRBV5-1 to TRBJ1-3; no clear D gene. With 4 bases removed from V and 2 bases from J, the gap between germline ends came to 10 bases. The CDR3 runs to 14 residues. The germline CDR1 and CDR2 sequences are SGHRS and YFSETQ. For the CDR3, the DNA is TGCGCCAGCAGCACCGCAGGCGCTGGAAACACCATATATTTT. Residues: CASSTAGAGNTIYF.

V gene TRBV6-6 combines with J gene TRBJ1-6; a possible D gene is TRBD1 (6 bases). Trimming shortened V by 6 bases and J by 6 bases, and 15 bases separated the two germline ends. Germline CDR1 and CDR2: MNHNY and SVGAGI (reference sequence). This CDR3 region has 15 residues. CDR3 bases: TGTGCCAGCAGACCTCGGGACACGCCTAATTCACCCCTCCACTTT. Protein sequence: CASRPRDTPNSPLHF.

The V gene is TRBV7-7, the J gene TRBJ2-1; unclear D gene. Germline V lookup: CDR1 SSHAT, CDR2 FNYEAQ (reference sequence). This CDR3 has 14 amino acids. Trimming removed 1 base at V and 5 bases at J, with 9 bases between. The CDR3 DNA reads TGTGCCAGCAGCTTAGGTATCCGGAACAATGAGCAGTTCTTC. Translated, it gives CASSLGIRNNEQFF.

The chain is built from TRBV4-3 and TRBJ1-1, with D possibly being TRBD1 (5 bases). The CDR3 runs 13 residues. V shed 6 bases and J shed 3 bases, with 11 bases lying between them. CDR1 is LGHNA and CDR2 is YSLEER in the germline V gene. CDR3 DNA sequence: TGCGCCAGCAGGACGACAGATTACACTGAAGCTTTCTTT. It codes for CASRTTDYTEAFF.

This clone was picked up a small number of times. The V gene is TRBV11-2, the J gene TRBJ2-1, with D possibly being TRBD1 (6 bases). Germline CDR1 reads SGHAT; CDR2 reads FQNNGV. The CDR3 has 13 residues. With 1 base removed from V and 10 bases from J, the gap between germline ends came to 11 bases. The CDR3 loop is CASSLVYQGEQFF. In nucleotides, the CDR3 is TGTGCCAGCAGCTTAGTGTACCAGGGGGAGCAGTTCTTC.

V and J are TRBV4-3 and TRBJ1-3, with a possible D match to TRBD1 (6 bases). The CDR3 sequence is 15 residues long. The ends were cut back, 4 bases at V and 0 bases at J, with 10 bases in the middle. CDR1 is LGHNA and CDR2 is YSLEER in the germline V gene. Here the CDR3 reads CASSRSGVSGNTIYF. The CDR3 DNA is TGCGCCAGCAGCCGATCAGGGGTCTCTGGAAACACCATATATTTT.

The J gene is TRBJ2-5, the V gene TRBV30; TRBD2 might be the D (7 bases). Germline loops: CDR1 GTSNPN, CDR2 SVGIG (reference sequence). Trimming cost V 3 bases and J 7 bases, with 18 bases left between them. This CDR3 has 14 residues. The CDR3 DNA reads TGTGCCTGGAGCCTCGGGACACCGGGAGGGACCCAGTACTTC. Encoded protein: CAWSLGTPGGTQYF.

This clone has just a few counts. The chain recombines TRBV5-1 with TRBJ1-2, with a tentative D call TRBD1 (6 bases). Germline CDR1 SGHRS, CDR2 YFSETQ. V gave up 3 bases and J gave up 3 bases, with 12 bases separating them. The CDR3 spans 14 residues. CDR3 nucleotides: TGCGCCAGCAGCTCTGGACAGATTCACTATGGCTACACCTTC. Translating gives CASSSGQIHYGYTF.

The CDR3, as DNA: TGTGCCAGCAGCTTAGACACCGGGCGAAACACCATATATTTT. It translates to CASSLDTGRNTIYF. The chain carries TRBV7-2 and TRBJ1-3; D gene unclear. The CDR3 runs 14 residues. Trimming left V 1 base short and J 5 bases short, with 9 bases between. CDR1 and CDR2 (germline): SGHTA, FQGNSA.

Details on this clone: One end of the junction fails to match germline, which may point to a read error. The CDR3 loop is CASSQEVGETLF. CDR3 DNA: TGCGCCAGCAGCCAAGAGGTCGGCGAAACGCTCTTC. The V call is TRBV5-4, the J call TRBJ2-1; D not resolved. CDR1 SGHNT and CDR2 YYREEE come from the germline V gene (reference sequence). The CDR3 consists of 12 residues.

This clone has more than one count but fewer than ten. The gene calls are TRBV28 and TRBJ2-1; TRBD2 matches 8 bases. After removal of 5 bases from V and 9 bases from J, the junction contained 12 bases not matched to a gene. This CDR3 is built from 15 residues. CDR1 is MDHEN, CDR2 SYDVKM, per germline. CDR3 bases: TGTGCCAGCAGTGGGGGGTCAGCGGGAGAGGTTGAGCAGTTCTTC. It translates to CASSGGSAGEVEQFF.

This clone has just one count. The V gene is TRBV9, the J gene TRBJ1-3; a possible D gene is TRBD1 (6 bases). Trimming cost V 10 bases and J 0 bases, with 20 bases left between them. The CDR3 sequence is 16 residues long. The germline CDR1 and CDR2 sequences are SGDLS and YYNGEE. The CDR3 is CASTSAGAASGNTIYF. CDR3 nucleotides: TGTGCCTCGACTTCAGCAGGGGCCGCCTCTGGAAACACCATATATTTT. Full variable domain (remainder filled in from reference TRBV9 and TRBJ1-3): DSGVTQTPKHLITATGQRVTLRCSPRSGDLSVYWYQQSLDQGLQFLIQYYNGEERAKGNILERFSAQQFPDLHSELNLSSLELGDSALYFCASTSAGAASGNTIYFGEGSWLTVV.

The rearrangement links TRBV5-4 to TRBJ1-1, with a tentative D call TRBD1 (6 bases). V lost 4 bases to trimming and J lost 7 bases, with 23 bases between them. The CDR3 runs to 16 residues. The V gene's germline CDR1 is SGHNT and CDR2 YYREEE (reference sequence). CDR3 protein: CASSPRTATKNGEAFF. The CDR3 nucleotides read TGTGCCAGCAGCCCACGGACAGCAACTAAGAATGGTGAAGCTTTCTTT.

This chain joins TRBV6-5 and TRBJ2-7; tentatively, D is TRBD1 (6 bases). V dropped 6 bases and J dropped 3 bases, with 15 bases sitting between them. The CDR3 is made up of 14 amino acids. Germline CDR1 and CDR2: MNHEY and SVGAGI. The CDR3 reads CASRNTKGVYEQYV. CDR3 DNA sequence: TGTGCCAGCAGAAACACCAAGGGGGTCTACGAGCAGTACGTC.

The table lists this clone with a few counts. This chain links TRBV4-1 with TRBJ2-7, with D unclear. This CDR3 comprises 16 residues. Germline lookup yields CDR1 MGHRA and CDR2 YSYEKL. Trimming cost V 1 base and J 3 bases, with 16 bases left between them. The CDR3 here is CASSQASNMAYYEQYF. The DNA of the CDR3 is TGCGCCAGCAGCCAAGCATCGAATATGGCGTACTACGAGCAGTACTTC.

This clone was detected only a few times. The chain is built from TRBV6-1 and TRBJ2-7; D uncertain. The germline V and J ends were trimmed by 3 bases and 0 bases, with 9 bases remaining between them. Germline CDR1 and CDR2: MNHNS and SASEGT. CDR3 length equals 14 residues. The CDR3 nucleotides are TGTGCCAGCAGTGATATCGGAGTCTCCTACGAGCAGTACTTC. Translation: CASSDIGVSYEQYF.

This chain connects TRBV4-1 to TRBJ1-2, with unresolved D. Trimming removed 1 base at V and 1 base at J, with 16 bases between. The length of the CDR3 is 17 residues. CDR1 MGHRA and CDR2 YSYEKL come from the germline V gene. The CDR3 nucleotides read TGCGCCAGCAGCCAAGGTTCTTGGGGTAGGGTTAACTATGGCTACACCTTC. Its translation: CASSQGSWGRVNYGYTF.

V usage is TRBV10-2 and J usage is TRBJ1-5, with a tentative D call TRBD1 (6 bases). This CDR3 is 14 amino acids long. CDR1 and CDR2 from the germline V gene are WSHSY and SAAADI. Trimming left V 5 bases short and J 7 bases short, with 15 bases between. For the CDR3, the DNA is TGCGCCAGCAGTAAGGACAGTCGAGAGCAGCCCCAGCATTTT. Its translation: CASSKDSREQPQHF.

V and J are TRBV9 and TRBJ2-1; 9 bases map to TRBD1. This CDR3 contains 15 residues. The germline CDR1 and CDR2 sequences are SGDLS and YYNGEE. Unmatched junction bases numbered 5, after V lost 2 bases and J lost 5 bases. DNA for the CDR3: TGTGCCAGCAGCGTTACAGGGGGCTGGAACAATGAGCAGTTCTTC. Residues: CASSVTGGWNNEQFF.

The table lists this clone with a few counts. Other DNA sequences in this specimen translate into the identical CDR3. The chain joins TRBV11-3 to TRBJ2-3; no clear D gene. V was shortened by 5 bases and J by 5 bases, with 8 bases between the two germline ends. Germline values: CDR1 SGHNT, CDR2 YENEEA. This CDR3 contains 12 residues. This CDR3 reads CASSLTGDTQYF. The CDR3 nucleotides are TGTGCCAGCAGCCTCACGGGAGATACGCAGTATTTT.

The chain couples TRBV7-2 to TRBJ2-1; TRBD1 agrees at 7 bases. V was clipped by 5 bases and J by 9 bases; unmatched bases: 4. This CDR3 region has 12 residues. Germline CDR1 and CDR2: SGHTA and FQGNSA. CDR3 in DNA: TGTGCCAGCAGCCCAGACAGGGTTGAGCAGTTCTTC. This gives the protein CASSPDRVEQFF.

The chain joins TRBV11-2 to TRBJ2-3; 15 bases fit TRBD2. The trim removed 4 bases at V and 0 bases at J, leaving 5 bases unmatched. This CDR3 has 18 residues. Germline V gives CDR1 SGHAT, CDR2 FQNNGV. The CDR3 DNA follows: TGTGCCAGCAGCTCGGGACTAGCGGGGGGCCCTAGCACAGATACGCAGTATTTT. Protein product: CASSSGLAGGPSTDTQYF.

The J gene is TRBJ2-3, the V gene TRBV11-3; D could derive from TRBD1 or TRBD2 (5 bases each). The CDR3 totals 14 residues. CDR1 and CDR2 (germline): SGHNT, YENEEA. V dropped 5 bases and J dropped 1 base, with 10 bases sitting between them. The CDR3 spells CASSPLGGTDTQYF. The CDR3, as DNA: TGTGCCAGCAGCCCTCTGGGGGGCACAGATACGCAGTATTTT.

This clone was observed a few times. The V gene is TRBV10-3, the J gene TRBJ1-2; 9 positions match TRBD1. CDR1 and CDR2 from the germline V gene are ENHRY and SYGVKD. Trimming cost V 4 bases and J 7 bases; bases outside gene matches: 7. The CDR3 spans 14 residues. The CDR3 DNA sequence: TGTGCCATCAGTGCGACAGGGGGTGATACTGGCTACACCTTC. Amino acid sequence: CAISATGGDTGYTF.

This clone was counted only a few times. The gene calls are TRBV7-3 and TRBJ1-1; D remains ambiguous. V lost 8 bases, J lost 3 bases, and 16 bases lay in between. Germline CDR1 and CDR2: SGHTA and FQGTGA. The CDR3 extends over 14 amino acids. The CDR3 is CASYGSRWDTEAFF. CDR3 DNA: TGTGCCAGCTACGGATCCCGGTGGGACACTGAAGCTTTCTTT.

This clone was seen repeatedly, ten times or more. The V call is TRBV7-2, the J call TRBJ1-1, with D unclear. The CDR3 covers 11 residues. Germline V gene data show CDR1 as SGHTA and CDR2 as FQGNSA. Deletions cut 2 bases from V and 5 bases from J, with 3 bases between. This chain's CDR3 is CASSLSTEAFF. CDR3 DNA sequence: TGTGCCAGCAGCTTATCAACTGAAGCTTTCTTT.

This clone came up a few times. This chain uses TRBV7-8 with TRBJ1-1; D remains unclear. From germline, CDR1 is SGHVS and CDR2 FQNEAQ. Trimming took off 6 bases at V and 3 bases at J, with 11 bases between the two ends. The CDR3 runs to 13 residues. CDR3: CASSSKVDTEAFF. DNA for the CDR3: TGTGCCAGCAGTTCAAAGGTTGACACTGAAGCTTTCTTT.

This clone was detected a few times. This chain links TRBV9 with TRBJ1-1; possibly TRBD1 for D (6 bases). Trimming removed 5 bases from V and 0 bases from J, with 17 bases in between. The CDR3 runs 16 residues. The V gene's germline CDR1 is SGDLS and CDR2 YYNGEE. In nucleotides, the CDR3 is TGTGCCAGCAGTGGGTCGGGGGGCCCCCTGAACACTGAAGCTTTCTTT. As protein: CASSGSGGPLNTEAFF.

The rearrangement links TRBV29-1 to TRBJ2-3; a weak D match, TRBD2 (5 bases). Trimming removed 4 bases at V and 0 bases at J, with 14 bases between. This CDR3 is built from 15 residues. Germline CDR1 SQVTM, CDR2 ANQGSEA. The CDR3 spells CSVGSGLLSTDTQYF. The CDR3 DNA reads as TGCAGCGTTGGAAGCGGTCTACTTAGCACAGATACGCAGTATTTT.

This clone was seen more than once but under ten times. The V and J genes are TRBV2 and TRBJ2-1; TRBD2 agrees at 9 bases. Germline assignment: CDR1 SNHLY and CDR2 FYNNEI. V was pared by 5 bases and J by 4 bases, with 12 bases of the junction left unmatched. CDR3 length: 17 residues. This CDR3 reads CASSPLGGLALYNEQFF. The CDR3 nucleotides are TGTGCCAGCAGTCCTTTAGGGGGACTAGCATTGTACAATGAGCAGTTCTTC.